This is a list of T cell receptor beta chains from one sample in a study of T cell responses to AZD1222 COVID-19 vaccine. Sequenced by immunoSEQ multiplex PCR; TCRdb stores in-frame clones only, minus some. The sample shows approximately 260,000 clones, more than 85% of them seen only once. Sequences were derived from peripheral blood, sampled on day 0 of AZD1222 vaccination. The receptors originated from an adult in good health. The CDR3 runs from the conserved cysteine through the conserved F or W.

j_call: TRBJ2-1; v_call: TRBV5-1; cdr3_aa: CASSSRTGEGNEQFF
j_call: TRBJ1-1; v_call: TRBV6-1; cdr3_aa: CASSEAGGTEAFF
j_call: TRBJ1-3; v_call: TRBV4-3; cdr3_aa: CASSQSGGGNTIYF
j_call: TRBJ1-1; v_call: TRBV9; cdr3_aa: CASSPGGGPEAFF
j_call: TRBJ1-2; v_call: TRBV4-1; cdr3_aa: CASSQASQTYGYTF
j_call: TRBJ1-5; v_call: TRBV6-2/TRBV6-3; cdr3_aa: CASSYSQGGQPQHF
j_call: TRBJ2-3; v_call: TRBV3-1/TRBV3-2; cdr3_aa: CASSQDGPDTQYF
j_call: TRBJ1-5; v_call: TRBV28; cdr3_aa: CASSAVRGQPQHF
j_call: TRBJ2-7; v_call: TRBV19; cdr3_aa: CASRGREQYF
j_call: TRBJ1-2; v_call: TRBV2; cdr3_aa: CASIPGQGARGYTF
j_call: TRBJ2-7; v_call: TRBV12-3/TRBV12-4; cdr3_aa: CASSRQGYYEQYF
j_call: TRBJ1-4; v_call: TRBV7-2; cdr3_aa: CASSFYRGANEKLFF
j_call: TRBJ2-2; v_call: TRBV29-1; cdr3_aa: CSVPTGTGELFF
j_call: TRBJ1-3; v_call: TRBV7-2; cdr3_aa: CASSLVGGGGNTIYF
j_call: TRBJ1-6; v_call: TRBV10-2; cdr3_aa: CASKQSSYNSPLHF
j_call: TRBJ1-4; v_call: TRBV30; cdr3_aa: CAWREADEKLFF
j_call: TRBJ2-7; v_call: TRBV2; cdr3_aa: CASSPSGLRPYEQYF
j_call: TRBJ1-2; v_call: TRBV5-1; cdr3_aa: CASSLEGHNYGYTF
j_call: TRBJ2-7; v_call: TRBV29-1; cdr3_aa: CSVPEGTPYEQYF
j_call: TRBJ1-5; v_call: TRBV9; cdr3_aa: CASKGSRQPQHF
j_call: TRBJ1-6; v_call: TRBV28; cdr3_aa: CASSRGGSPLHF
j_call: TRBJ2-1; v_call: TRBV3-1/TRBV3-2; cdr3_aa: CASSQVGEQFF
j_call: TRBJ2-3; v_call: TRBV20-1; cdr3_aa: CSASRGGASSTDTQYF
j_call: TRBJ2-7; v_call: TRBV7-2; cdr3_aa: CASSVTGTSKDEQYF
j_call: TRBJ1-2; v_call: TRBV28; cdr3_aa: CASSFKYGYTF
j_call: TRBJ1-2; v_call: TRBV28; cdr3_aa: CASSFLDRDDYGYTF
j_call: TRBJ1-5; v_call: TRBV2; cdr3_aa: CASTDQVRVPQPQHF
j_call: TRBJ2-7; v_call: TRBV14; cdr3_aa: CASSRHRGSYEQYF
j_call: TRBJ2-1; v_call: TRBV2; cdr3_aa: CASSWRGAEGDEQFF
j_call: TRBJ2-5; v_call: TRBV12-5; cdr3_aa: CASGFTGEETQYF
j_call: TRBJ1-4; v_call: TRBV5-1; cdr3_aa: CASSSGQGTTNEKLFF
j_call: TRBJ1-1; v_call: TRBV20-1; cdr3_aa: CSAPGQKAFF
j_call: TRBJ2-2; v_call: TRBV24-1; cdr3_aa: CATSDRGLSLNTGELFF
j_call: TRBJ1-4; v_call: TRBV30; cdr3_aa: CAWGRATNEKLFF
j_call: TRBJ2-2; v_call: TRBV19; cdr3_aa: CASRERGAGTGELFF
j_call: TRBJ2-7; v_call: TRBV7-2; cdr3_aa: CASSPGRREQYF
j_call: TRBJ2-1; v_call: TRBV10-2; cdr3_aa: CASRESSYNEQFF
j_call: TRBJ1-1; v_call: TRBV27; cdr3_aa: CASSLAGSGTEAFF
j_call: TRBJ1-1; v_call: TRBV7-8; cdr3_aa: CASEGQGSLLSPEAFF
j_call: TRBJ1-6; v_call: TRBV4-1; cdr3_aa: CASSHINSPLHF
j_call: TRBJ2-7; v_call: TRBV7-3; cdr3_aa: CASSLRPSGYEQYF